Listed here are 23 T cell receptor beta chains from one sample, sequenced in a study of regulatory T cells in long-lasting Graves disease. Construction of TCR beta libraries relied on iRepertoire HTBI primers and on Arm-PCR targeting CDR3 regions. TCRdb fed the multiplex PCR reads into MiXCR, producing one record per CDR3 protein. The data show roughly 610,000 distinct CDR3 sequences, with approximately 15% seen just once and 15% to 20% held by the top ten. As to time point: newly diagnosed GD, antithyroid drugs for less than 3 months. Extracted PBMC RNA gave rise to the TCR library. The data were also submitted as part of a second study, on T cells in Graves' hyperthyroidism and ophthalmopathy.

The starting material was peripheral blood mononuclear cells (PBMCs), obtained at new diagnosis, from a patient treated with antithyroid drugs. The receptor set was obtained from a woman in her twenties or thirties with Graves disease.

This clonotype was observed many times. The chain is built from TRBV28 and TRBJ1-2, with D tentatively TRBD1 (5 bases). Trimming pared 4 bases from V and 8 bases from J, leaving 14 bases between. CDR1 MDHEN and CDR2 SYDVKM come from the germline V gene. CDR3 length equals 13 residues. CDR3 nucleotides: TGTGCCAGCAGTTCATCAGGGCTCGGGGGCTACACCTTC. Its protein is CASSSSGLGGYTF.

This clonotype was seen repeatedly, ten times or more. The genes are TRBV2 and TRBJ2-3; D may match TRBD1 or TRBD2 (5 bases each). The germline V and J ends were trimmed by 7 bases and 5 bases, with 22 bases remaining between them. The CDR3 runs 16 residues. Germline values: CDR1 SNHLY, CDR2 FYNNEI. CDR3 DNA sequence: TGTGCCAGCATGAGGGACGTGACCTTTTATGGAGATACGCAGTATTTT. It yields the protein CASMRDVTFYGDTQYF. The full variable domain, rest sourced from reference TRBV2 and TRBJ2-3, is EPEVTQTPSHQVTQMGQEVILRCVPISNHLYFYWYRQILGQKVEFLVSFYNNEISEKSEIFDDQFSVERPDGSNFTLKIRSTKLEDSAMYFCASMRDVTFYGDTQYFGPGTRLTVL.

In its sample, this clonotype was seen many times. This sequence joins TRBV28 and TRBJ2-7; D may be TRBD1 (5 bases). The V gene's germline CDR1 is MDHEN and CDR2 SYDVKM. Trimming left V 5 bases short and J 1 base short, with 21 bases between. The length of the CDR3 is 17 residues. The CDR3 loop reads CASSPPSGSHPSYEQYF. Here the CDR3 DNA reads TGTGCCAGCAGTCCCCCATCAGGGTCCCATCCTTCCTACGAGCAGTACTTC.

Regarding this clonotype: A read error is possible here, since a much larger clone lies one base away. The chain joins TRBV5-1 to TRBJ1-1; D is undetermined. V was cut by 3 bases and J by 8 bases, with 14 bases left in between. Germline CDR1 is SGHRS and CDR2 is YFSETQ. This CDR3 comprises 13 residues. CDR3 sequence: CASSSEVGEEAFF. CDR3 bases: TGCGCCAGCAGCTCGGAAGTTGGGGAAGAAGCTTTCTTT.

About this clonotype: With a far larger clone one base away, a read error is the likely cause. The chain is built from TRBV7-8 and TRBJ2-7, with TRBD1 identical over 11 bases. There are 15 residues in the CDR3. Germline lookup yields CDR1 SGHVS and CDR2 FQNEAQ. V was pared by 10 bases and J by 2 bases, with 10 bases of the junction left unmatched. This CDR3 is CAISVDRGPPYEQYF. For the CDR3, the DNA is TGTGCCATCAGTGTGGACAGGGGGCCTCCCTACGAGCAGTACTTC.

For this clonotype: Since a much larger clone is just one base distant, this may be a read error. The rearrangement joins TRBV18 to TRBJ2-3; D ambiguous. The CDR3 extends over 14 amino acids. Germline CDR1 KGHSH, CDR2 LQKENI. Here the CDR3 reads CANSPSARTDTQYF. CDR3 coding DNA: TGTGCCAACTCACCCTCGGCCAGAACAGATACGCAGTATTTT.

The chain couples TRBV7-9 to TRBJ1-1, with TRBD1 matching over 7 bases. There are 15 residues in the CDR3. Germline CDR1 reads SEHNR; CDR2 reads FQNEAQ (reference sequence). The ends lost 1 base at V and 7 bases at J; junction bases unmatched: 9. The CDR3 DNA reads as TGTGCCAGCAGCTTAGGTAGGGGGCCCGGGGTTGAAGCTTTCTTT. As protein: CASSLGRGPGVEAFF.

Note on this clonotype: A much larger clonotype is one base distant, so this may be a read error. This chain links TRBV20-1 with TRBJ1-1; D gene uncertain. The V end lost 3 bases, the J end lost 3 bases, and 11 bases lay between the germline ends. This CDR3 has 13 amino acids. Germline-derived CDR1 and CDR2 are DFQATT and SNEGSKA (reference sequence). The CDR3 loop reads CSARGAAHTEAFF. The DNA of the CDR3 is TGCAGTGCTAGGGGAGCAGCGCACACTGAAGCTTTCTTT.

In its sample, this clonotype was seen a few times. The chain joins TRBV19 to TRBJ1-5, with TRBD1 as a possible D gene (6 bases). The CDR3 sequence is 16 residues long. Germline loops: CDR1 LNHDA, CDR2 SQIVND (reference sequence). V lost 3 bases, J lost 0 bases, and 12 bases lay in between. The CDR3 reads CASSMEGQHSNQPQHF. The CDR3 DNA follows: TGTGCCAGTAGTATGGAGGGACAACATAGCAATCAGCCCCAGCATTTT. Looking up the rest from reference TRBV19 and TRBJ1-5 gives the full variable domain: DGGITQSPKYLFRKEGQNVTLSCEQNLNHDAMYWYRQDPGQGLRLIYYSQIVNDFQKGDIAEGYSVSREKKESFPLTVTSAQKNPTAFYLCASSMEGQHSNQPQHFGDGTRLSIL.

This clonotype showed up many times. CDR3 sequence: CASSPARTAVNTEAFF. DNA for the CDR3: TGTGCCAGCAGTCCAGCCCGGACAGCTGTGAACACTGAAGCTTTCTTT. The rearrangement uses TRBV28 and TRBJ1-1; the D gene is possibly TRBD1 (6 bases). Germline lookup yields CDR1 MDHEN and CDR2 SYDVKM. Trimming pared 5 bases from V and 0 bases from J, leaving 16 bases between. The CDR3 runs to 16 residues.

This clonotype has ten or more counts. V gene TRBV12-3 or TRBV12-4 combines with J gene TRBJ2-2; 16 positions match TRBD2. This CDR3 comprises 16 residues. Germline trimming cut 4 bases from V and 6 bases from J; bases unmatched to any gene: 2. CDR3 in amino acids: CASSSGLAGGAGELFF. The DNA for the CDR3 is TGTGCCAGCAGTTCGGGACTAGCGGGAGGGGCCGGGGAGCTGTTTTTT.

This rearrangement joins TRBV19 to TRBJ1-5; 7 nucleotides align to TRBD1. The CDR3 runs 14 residues. The germline V gene encodes CDR1 LNHDA and CDR2 SQIVND (reference sequence). The ends lost 4 bases at V and 5 bases at J; junction bases unmatched: 5. In nucleotides, the CDR3 is TGTGCCAGTAGTAGGGTTGACAGGGATCAGCCCCAGCATTTT. It encodes CASSRVDRDQPQHF.

The chain uses TRBV6-1 and TRBJ2-3; 9 bases map to TRBD1. The CDR3 loop spans 17 amino acids. V lost 5 bases, J lost 1 base, and 10 bases stayed unmatched. The V gene's germline CDR1 is MNHNS and CDR2 SASEGT. CDR3 in DNA: TGTGCCAGCAGTCCTGACAGGGGGGGGAGAGGCACAGATACGCAGTATTTT. It is translated as CASSPDRGGRGTDTQYF.

The chain couples TRBV9 to TRBJ1-4; TRBD1 matches 8 bases. Germline loops: CDR1 SGDLS, CDR2 YYNGEE. The junction had 4 bases not matched to a gene; V was cut back by 4 bases and J by 8 bases. CDR3 length: 13 residues. CDR3 protein: CASSPRTGEKLFF. Here the CDR3 DNA reads TGTGCCAGCAGCCCCCGGACAGGGGAAAAACTGTTTTTT.

This clonotype was counted ten times or more. This sequence joins TRBV11-2 and TRBJ2-2; 7 nucleotides line up with TRBD2. Germline assignment: CDR1 SGHAT and CDR2 FQNNGV. The CDR3 is 15 amino acids. With V trimmed by 1 base and J by 6 bases, 5 bases remained unmatched. The CDR3 nucleotides are TGTGCCAGCAGCTTAGCGGCGGGAGCGGCCGGGGAGCTGTTTTTT. Its protein is CASSLAAGAAGELFF.

This clonotype was detected ten times or more. V usage is TRBV30 and J usage is TRBJ1-1; a possible D gene is TRBD1 (5 bases). The CDR3 contains 15 residues. Germline CDR1 reads GTSNPN; CDR2 reads SVGIG (reference sequence). V was clipped by 5 bases and J by 3 bases, with 19 bases between them. CDR3 sequence (DNA): TGTGCCTGGCGCCTCTGGGACGGATGGGACACTGAAGCTTTCTTT. Amino acids: CAWRLWDGWDTEAFF.

This clonotype was recorded a few times. This chain joins TRBV5-1 and TRBJ2-7; no clear D. The CDR3 is made up of 14 amino acids. The V end was cut by 0 bases, the J end by 5 bases, with 12 bases between. The germline CDR1 and CDR2 sequences are SGHRS and YFSETQ. The CDR3, as DNA: TGCGCCAGCAGCTTGGGGGAAAAAGCCCACGAGCAGTACTTC. It specifies CASSLGEKAHEQYF.

Many counts were recorded for this clonotype. The chain carries TRBV7-2 and TRBJ2-5; 9 nucleotides agree with TRBD2. The CDR3 consists of 15 residues. Germline V lookup: CDR1 SGHTA, CDR2 FQGNSA. The ends lost 5 bases at V and 5 bases at J; junction bases unmatched: 9. CDR3 nucleotide sequence: TGTGCCAGCAGCCCCGCTAGCGGGACGGTGGAGACCCAGTACTTC. Translating gives CASSPASGTVETQYF.

This clonotype was detected many times. The rearrangement uses TRBV11-1 and TRBJ2-4; tentative D call: TRBD2 (6 bases). This CDR3 comprises 13 residues. Germline V CDR1 and CDR2: SGHAT, FQDESV (reference sequence). V was pared by 2 bases and J by 6 bases, with 8 bases between. CDR3 coding DNA: TGTGCCAGCAGCTTACTGGAGGGAAACATTCAGTACTTC. This sequence encodes CASSLLEGNIQYF.

The table lists this clonotype with a few counts. The chain joins TRBV29-1 to TRBJ1-1; 10 bases align to TRBD1. The CDR3 is made up of 14 amino acids. CDR1 is SQVTM, CDR2 ANQGSEA, per germline. The J segment lost 5 bases and the V segment lost 5 bases, leaving 8 bases of the junction unmatched. The CDR3 is CSVSGTGAQTEAFF. For the CDR3, the DNA is TGCAGCGTTAGCGGGACAGGGGCGCAGACTGAAGCTTTCTTT.

This rearrangement joins TRBV3-1 to TRBJ2-7, with 10 bases aligning to TRBD2. Germline CDR1 LGHDT, CDR2 YNNKEL (reference sequence). This CDR3 contains 15 residues. V was clipped by 2 bases and J by 1 base; unmatched bases: 2. The CDR3 coding sequence is TGTGCCAGCAGCCAAACTAGCGGGATGTCCTACGAGCAGTACTTC. The encoded protein is CASSQTSGMSYEQYF.

The sample holds many counts of this clonotype. The J gene is TRBJ1-1, the V gene TRBV28; no clear D gene. Trimming removed 6 bases at V and 10 bases at J, with 21 bases between. This CDR3 has 14 residues. Germline CDR1 reads MDHEN; CDR2 reads SYDVKM. The CDR3 sequence: CASRATESSLRAFF. CDR3 coding DNA: TGTGCCAGCAGAGCAACGGAGTCCTCGTTGCGAGCTTTCTTT.

To note about this clonotype: This clone may be a read error of a much larger clone one base away. The rearrangement uses TRBV18 and TRBJ1-2; D gene uncertain. There are 13 residues in the CDR3. V lost 8 bases, J lost 3 bases, and 13 bases lay in between. CDR1 and CDR2 from the germline V gene are KGHSH and LQKENI. The CDR3 nucleotides are TGTGCCAGCGGGAACAGTTGGGACTATGGCTACACCTTC. Its translation is CASGNSWDYGYTF.